The subject of this entry is one TCR beta chain. What it recognizes is unknown. These data are taken from a study of T cells expressing NK-cell markers. Study-wide background: Sequencing covered eight donors, seven HCMV-seropositive and one seronegative.

Study outcomes and limitations: The same clonotypes also predominated in the CD3+CD56-NKG2C+ fraction of a handful of donors.

Reprocessing the 5' RACE reads, TCRdb reports a single entry for every CDR3 protein and omits DNA. In all, the sample yields about 550,000 distinct CDR3 sequences. The sequence was obtained from a man younger than 35 in good health. Specimen: blood T cells: a sorted CD56 or NKG2C T cell subset, CD4+ or CD8+ T cells, or bulk PBMC T cells (not recorded which).

The CDR3 loop is CASSQSSTGGQETQYF. The chain is built from TRBV4-2 and TRBJ2-5; the TCRdb call, TRBD1, lacks DNA for checking. The CDR3 has 16 amino acids. CDR1 and CDR2 (germline): LGHNA, YNFKEQ.